These 18 T cell receptor beta chains came from one sample sequenced in a study of identical twins. TCRdb reanalysed the 5' RACE reads using MiXCR and keeps one entry per CDR3 protein. The sample contains around 1.7 million distinct CDR3 sequences, less than 40% of which appear only once. Sequenced input: cord blood. The receptor set was obtained from a newborn girl in good health.

This clonotype has just a few counts. V gene TRBV4-2 combines with J gene TRBJ1-5; D ambiguous. There are 18 residues in the CDR3. Germline CDR1 reads LGHNA; CDR2 reads YNFKEQ. V shed 0 bases and J shed 0 bases, with 15 bases lying between them. The CDR3 sequence is CASSQEWVRSYSNQPQHF. The CDR3 DNA sequence: TGTGCCAGCAGCCAAGAATGGGTTAGAAGTTATAGCAATCAGCCCCAGCATTTT.

The rearrangement links TRBV20-1 to TRBJ2-3; 8 positions agree with TRBD1. The CDR3 loop spans 14 amino acids. The trim removed 6 bases at V and 3 bases at J, leaving 8 bases unmatched. Per germline, CDR1 DFQATT and CDR2 SNEGSKA (reference sequence). CDR3 coding DNA: TGCAGTGCCCAAGGGACAGGCCTTACAGATACGCAGTATTTT. It is translated as CSAQGTGLTDTQYF.

The chain combines TRBV12-3 or TRBV12-4 with TRBJ1-6; 7 nucleotides align to TRBD1. This CDR3 is built from 16 residues. The junction had 18 bases not matched to a gene; V was cut back by 4 bases and J by 15 bases. CDR3 protein: CASSSPSGQRDRGLHF. CDR3 nucleotide sequence: TGTGCCAGCAGTTCCCCCTCGGGACAGCGGGATCGGGGCCTCCACTTT.

This clonotype was seen only a few times. J is TRBJ1-4 and V is TRBV7-6, with a tentative D call TRBD1 (5 bases). The CDR3 is 15 residues long. Germline CDR1 reads SGHVS; CDR2 reads FNYEAQ. Trimming removed 1 base from V and 7 bases from J, with 13 bases in between. The CDR3: CASSLGKGMVEKLFF. The CDR3 DNA is TGTGCCAGCAGCTTAGGCAAGGGGATGGTTGAAAAACTGTTTTTT.

This chain uses TRBV12-5 with TRBJ1-1; TRBD1 agrees at 10 bases. J gave up 4 bases and V 2 bases, and 1 base lay outside the gene matches. This CDR3 has 14 amino acids. Per the germline V gene, CDR1 is LGHNT and CDR2 is FRNRAP. CDR3 DNA sequence: TGTGCTAGTGGTTTGCGGGACAGGGGCACTGAAGCTTTCTTT. Encoded protein: CASGLRDRGTEAFF.

This clonotype showed up just a few times. V gene TRBV20-1 combines with J gene TRBJ2-7; D is unclear. The CDR3 consists of 12 residues. CDR1 and CDR2 from the germline V gene are DFQATT and SNEGSKA (reference sequence). Trimming left V 2 bases short and J 2 bases short, with 7 bases between. Here the CDR3 reads CSARNPAYEQYF. CDR3 nucleotide sequence: TGCAGTGCTAGAAACCCCGCCTACGAGCAGTACTTC.

For this clonotype: At one boundary the junction diverges from the germline segment, which might be a read error. The J gene is TRBJ1-5, the V gene TRBV7-9, with TRBD1 identical over 8 bases. Germline V gene data show CDR1 as SEHNR and CDR2 as FQNEAQ (reference sequence). The CDR3 has 16 residues. The CDR3 DNA reads TGTACCAGCAGCCCAGGGGGCCCCTATAGCAATCAGCCCCAGCATTTT. Protein product: CTSSPGGPYSNQPQHF.

The genes are TRBV5-6 and TRBJ1-5, with D hard to call. This CDR3 spans 15 amino acids. CDR1 is SGHDT and CDR2 is YYEEEE in the germline V gene. The V and J ends lost 2 bases and 11 bases respectively, with 20 bases between them. This chain's CDR3 is CASSFGYLLETAQHF. For the CDR3, the DNA is TGTGCCAGCAGCTTTGGTTACCTTCTCGAAACAGCCCAGCATTTT.

A word on this clonotype: A much larger clone sits a single nucleotide away, making a read error possible. CDR3 nucleotide sequence: TGTGCCAGCAGTTACACCCTTAGCGGGATGTCCGAGCAGTTCTTC. Amino acids: CASSYTLSGMSEQFF. This sequence joins TRBV6-5 and TRBJ2-1; 8 bases fit TRBD2. The junction had 10 bases not matched to a gene; V was cut back by 2 bases and J by 10 bases. CDR3 size: 15 residues. Germline V gives CDR1 MNHEY, CDR2 SVGAGI.

The CDR3 bases are TGTGCCAGCAGCTTAACAGGTCTTAAACCATACAATGAGCAGTACTTC. This encodes CASSLTGLKPYNEQYF. V is TRBV5-6 and J is TRBJ2-5; weak D call: TRBD1 (5 bases). This CDR3 spans 16 amino acids. Trimming cost V 2 bases and J 11 bases, with 25 bases left between them. In germline, CDR1 is SGHDT, CDR2 YYEEEE.

The genes are TRBV6-1 and TRBJ2-3, with TRBD2 matching over 11 bases. CDR3 length: 15 amino acids. The J segment lost 3 bases and the V segment lost 3 bases, leaving 2 bases of the junction unmatched. Germline-derived CDR1 and CDR2 are MNHNS and SASEGT. CDR3 residues: CASSEGLAATDTQYF. CDR3 nucleotide sequence: TGTGCCAGCAGTGAGGGACTAGCGGCTACAGATACGCAGTATTTT.

The chain joins TRBV7-2 to TRBJ2-7; D perhaps matches TRBD1 (6 bases). In germline, CDR1 is SGHTA, CDR2 FQGNSA. Trimming took 4 bases from V and 5 from J, leaving 18 bases between them. The CDR3 is 15 amino acids. The chain's CDR3 is CASSSRGFLSDEQYF. CDR3 in DNA: TGTGCCAGCAGCTCTAGGGGGTTTTTGTCCGACGAGCAGTACTTC.

On this clonotype: Because the CDR3 is missing its conserved closing phenylalanine or tryptophan, this is likely a read error. V is TRBV19 and J is TRBJ1-5; D not certain. The CDR3 contains 13 residues. Germline values: CDR1 LNHDA, CDR2 SQIVND (reference sequence). V gave up 5 bases and J gave up 5 bases, with 10 bases separating them. CDR3 coding DNA: TGTGCCAGTAGTCCAGGACCGTATCAGCCCCAGCATGTT. Translated, it gives CASSPGPYQPQHV.

This clonotype turned up a few times. The genes are TRBV12-3 or TRBV12-4 and TRBJ1-2; D not resolved. There are 14 residues in the CDR3. V lost 3 bases and J 4 bases, leaving 12 bases between the germline ends. The CDR3 bases are TGTGCCAGCAGTTTTGGGCGGGAGGGCTATGGCTACACCTTC. Encoded protein: CASSFGREGYGYTF.

The V and J genes are TRBV10-3 and TRBJ1-2; D ambiguous. The CDR3 covers 14 residues. CDR1 and CDR2 from the germline V gene are ENHRY and SYGVKD. V gave up 2 bases and J gave up 8 bases, with 15 bases separating them. CDR3 protein: CAISEGFGLNGYTF. In DNA, the CDR3 is TGTGCCATCAGTGAGGGTTTCGGGCTAAACGGCTACACCTTC.

The chain combines TRBV2 with TRBJ2-4, with TRBD2 identical over 9 bases. V gave up 3 bases and J gave up 4 bases; unmatched junction bases: 7. The V gene's germline CDR1 is SNHLY and CDR2 FYNNEI. The CDR3 runs 16 residues. The CDR3 reads CASSDLAGGTKNIQYF. The CDR3 bases are TGTGCCAGCAGTGACTTGGCGGGGGGGACAAAAAACATTCAGTACTTC.

This clonotype appeared many times. The junction shows a germline mismatch at one end, possibly a read error. The genes are TRBV5-1 and TRBJ2-1, with 7 bases identical to TRBD2. Germline V gene sequence: CDR1 SGHRS, CDR2 YFSETQ. CDR3 length: 14 amino acids. CDR3: CASSLAGRYNEQFF. CDR3 in DNA: TGTGCCAGCAGTTTAGCGGGTCGCTACAATGAGCAGTTCTTC.

This clonotype was recorded a few times. The chain links TRBV2 to TRBJ2-3, with D perhaps matching TRBD2 (5 bases). Germline CDR1 and CDR2: SNHLY and FYNNEI. The ends were cut back, 6 bases at V and 1 base at J, with 17 bases in the middle. This CDR3 spans 16 amino acids. The DNA for the CDR3 is TGTGCCAGCAGCGCCCGGGCTAGCCGGGGCACAGATACGCAGTATTTT. Protein: CASSARASRGTDTQYF. The whole variable domain, remainder taken from reference TRBV2 and TRBJ2-3, is EPEVTQTPSHQVTQMGQEVILRCVPISNHLYFYWYRQILGQKVEFLVSFYNNEISEKSEIFDDQFSVERPDGSNFTLKIRSTKLEDSAMYFCASSARASRGTDTQYFGPGTRLTVL.